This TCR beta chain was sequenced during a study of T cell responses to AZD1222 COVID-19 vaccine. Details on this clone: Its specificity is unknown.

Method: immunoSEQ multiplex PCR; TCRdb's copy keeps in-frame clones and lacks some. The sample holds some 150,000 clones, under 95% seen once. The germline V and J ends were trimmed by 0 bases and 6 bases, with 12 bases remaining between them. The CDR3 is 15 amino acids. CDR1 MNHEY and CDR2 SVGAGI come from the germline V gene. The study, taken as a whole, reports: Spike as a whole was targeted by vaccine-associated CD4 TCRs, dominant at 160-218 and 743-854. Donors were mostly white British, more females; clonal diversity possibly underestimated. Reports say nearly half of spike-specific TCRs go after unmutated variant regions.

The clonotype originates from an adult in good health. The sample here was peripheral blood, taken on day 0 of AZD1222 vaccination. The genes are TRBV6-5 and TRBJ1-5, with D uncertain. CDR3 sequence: CASSYSSGMGQPQHF. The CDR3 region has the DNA TGTGCCAGCAGTTACTCCTCCGGTATGGGTCAGCCCCAGCATTTT.